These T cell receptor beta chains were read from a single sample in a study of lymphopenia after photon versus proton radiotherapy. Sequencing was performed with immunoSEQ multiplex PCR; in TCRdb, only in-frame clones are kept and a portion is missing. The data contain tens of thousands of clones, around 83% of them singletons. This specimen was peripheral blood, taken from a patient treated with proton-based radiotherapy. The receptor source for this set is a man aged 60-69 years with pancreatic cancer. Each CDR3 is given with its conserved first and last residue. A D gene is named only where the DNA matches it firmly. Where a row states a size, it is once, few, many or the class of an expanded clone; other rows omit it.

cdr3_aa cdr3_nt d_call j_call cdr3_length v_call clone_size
CASRMGGAELFF TGTGCCAGCCGGATGGGGGGAGCGGAGCTGTTTTTT NA TRBJ2-2 12 TRBV27 NA
CASGQKNYGYTF TGTGCCAGCGGTCAGAAAAACTATGGCTACACCTTC NA TRBJ1-2 12 TRBV27 NA
CASSLRLDNEQFF TGTGCCAGCAGCCTTCGACTTGACAATGAGCAGTTCTTC NA TRBJ2-1 13 TRBV7-3 once
CASGVAGQSTDTQYF TGCGCCAGCGGTGTGGCGGGGCAAAGCACAGATACGCAGTATTTT NA TRBJ2-3 15 TRBV5-1 NA
CASSESTSGRARDTQYF TGCGCCAGCAGTGAGTCGACTAGCGGGAGGGCCAGAGATACGCAGTATTTT TRBD2 TRBJ2-3 17 TRBV10-2 few
CASSLGAYGYTF TGCGCCAGCAGCTTGGGTGCCTATGGCTACACCTTC NA TRBJ1-2 12 TRBV5-1 NA
CASSQELAGLYEQYF TGTGCCAGCAGCCAAGAACTAGCGGGACTCTACGAGCAGTACTTC TRBD2 TRBJ2-7 15 TRBV4-2 NA
CSARSTDTQYF TGCAGTGCCAGGTCCACAGATACGCAGTATTTT NA TRBJ2-3 11 TRBV20-1 few
CAWGSLSEQYF TGTGCCTGGGGATCCCTCTCGGAGCAGTACTTC NA TRBJ2-7 11 TRBV30 NA
CASSSDANTEAFF TGTGCCAGCAGCTCAGACGCGAACACTGAAGCTTTCTTT NA TRBJ1-1 13 TRBV13 many
CASTPIAGTVDTQYF TGTGCCAGTACCCCCATAGCTGGCACCGTCGATACGCAGTATTTT NA TRBJ2-3 15 TRBV19 NA
CASSFEESRYEQYF TGTGCCAGCAGCTTTGAGGAATCTAGGTACGAGCAGTACTTC NA TRBJ2-7 14 TRBV7-9 NA
CASSIHQTTDTQYF TGTGCCAGCAGCATCCACCAGACCACAGATACGCAGTATTTT NA TRBJ2-3 14 TRBV7-6 NA
CASSRDRQDTEAFF TGTGCCAGCAGCCGTGACAGGCAAGACACTGAAGCTTTCTTT NA TRBJ1-1 14 TRBV11-2 NA
CASSYGGGGYTF TGTGCCAGCAGTTACGGGGGTGGGGGCTACACCTTC NA TRBJ1-2 12 TRBV6-5 NA
CASSLAAFQETQYF TGTGCCAGCAGCTTAGCGGCGTTCCAAGAGACCCAGTACTTC NA TRBJ2-5 14 TRBV7-2 NA
CASSVKGTTYTDTQYF TGTGCCAGCAGCGTAAAGGGGACGACATACACAGATACGCAGTATTTT NA TRBJ2-3 16 TRBV9 NA
CASSLRGSIYEQYF TGTGCCAGCTCACTACGGGGCAGTATCTACGAGCAGTACTTC NA TRBJ2-7 14 TRBV18 once
CASSPRLDTEAFF TGTGCCAGCTCACCACGGCTAGACACTGAAGCTTTCTTT NA TRBJ1-1 13 TRBV18 NA
CASSANLAGSTDTQYF TGTGCCAGCAGCGCTAACCTAGCGGGTAGCACAGATACGCAGTATTTT TRBD2 TRBJ2-3 16 TRBV5-4 NA
CASSLAGVSEAFF TGTGCCAGCAGCTTGGCGGGGGTGTCTGAAGCTTTCTTT NA TRBJ1-1 13 TRBV5-6 NA
CASSSPRGPPYEQYF TGTGCCAGCAGTTCTCCCAGGGGACCCCCCTACGAGCAGTACTTC NA TRBJ2-7 15 TRBV6-5 once
CASTPGHGATSGEQFF TGCGCCAGCACCCCGGGGCATGGGGCCACCTCGGGTGAGCAGTTCTTC NA TRBJ2-1 16 TRBV10-2 NA
CASTNMGSHPYEQYF TGTGCCAGCACCAACATGGGGAGCCACCCCTACGAGCAGTACTTC NA TRBJ2-7 15 TRBV6-6 NA
CASSRPGTSGTDTQYF TGTGCCAGCAGTCGACCCGGGACTAGCGGCACAGATACGCAGTATTTT TRBD2 TRBJ2-3 16 TRBV6-6 NA
CASSYLAGGAEAFF TGTGCCAGCAGTTATCTCGCGGGGGGGGCTGAAGCTTTCTTT NA TRBJ1-1 14 TRBV6-5 few
CASSSGPNYGYTF TGTGCCAGCAGTTCGGGCCCGAACTATGGCTACACCTTC NA TRBJ1-2 13 TRBV6-6 NA
CASSLMGEGTQYF TGTGCCAGCAGCCTCATGGGAGAGGGGACCCAGTACTTC NA TRBJ2-5 13 TRBV7-3 NA
CSVGLWEGNEQYF TGCAGCGTTGGGTTATGGGAAGGGAACGAGCAGTACTTC NA TRBJ2-7 13 TRBV29-1 NA
CAWSVRAGGRGYTF TGTGCCTGGAGTGTACGGGCAGGGGGTCGAGGCTACACCTTC TRBD1 TRBJ1-2 14 TRBV30 few
CASSRLGGQFGNTEAFF TGTGCCAGCAGCCGACTGGGGGGACAGTTCGGGAACACTGAAGCTTTCTTT TRBD1 TRBJ1-1 17 TRBV11-2 once
CASSLGAGGLTNEKLFF TGTGCCAGCAGCTTAGGGGCAGGGGGCCTTACTAATGAAAAACTGTTTTTT TRBD1 TRBJ1-4 17 TRBV11-2 NA
CASSTRQGNTEAFF TGTGCCAGCAGCACAAGACAGGGGAACACTGAAGCTTTCTTT TRBD1 TRBJ1-1 14 TRBV7-9 NA